One and the same sample provided the 29 T cell receptor beta chains below, sequenced in a study of T cell responses to AZD1222 COVID-19 vaccine. Assay: immunoSEQ multiplex PCR; the TCRdb copy retains only in-frame clones and omits some. The sample lists 250,000 to 300,000 clones; around 93% were seen once. Sequencing used peripheral blood, obtained 28 days after the second AZD1222 dose. These receptors all come from an adult who received the AZD1222 COVID-19 vaccine.

The V and J genes are TRBV20-1 and TRBJ1-4, with D perhaps TRBD1 (6 bases). The germline V and J ends were trimmed by 3 bases and 9 bases, with 14 bases remaining between them. Germline V CDR1 and CDR2: DFQATT, SNEGSKA (reference sequence). The CDR3 is 13 residues long. The CDR3 coding sequence is TGCAGTGCTAGTTTGGGGGCCACGAAAAAACTGTTTTTT. It codes for CSASLGATKKLFF.

Comment on this clone: In the same sample, other DNA sequences code for this CDR3. The chain recombines TRBV28 with TRBJ1-5; possibly TRBD1 for D (5 bases). Germline assignment: CDR1 MDHEN and CDR2 SYDVKM. This CDR3 has 13 residues. V lost 3 bases to trimming and J lost 6 bases, with 9 bases between them. The CDR3 sequence is CASSLRGGQPQHF. CDR3 nucleotides: TGTGCCAGCAGTTTGAGGGGAGGTCAGCCCCAGCATTTT.

The genes are TRBV7-9 and TRBJ1-1; TRBD1 matches at 8 bases. J gave up 1 base and V 6 bases, and 4 bases lay outside the gene matches. The CDR3 contains 14 residues. Germline V gene sequence: CDR1 SEHNR, CDR2 FQNEAQ (reference sequence). The CDR3 sequence: CASRATGANTEAFF. CDR3 DNA: TGTGCCAGCAGAGCGACAGGGGCGAACACTGAAGCTTTCTTT.

The genes are TRBV2 and TRBJ1-1; D ambiguous. The germline V gene has CDR1 SNHLY and CDR2 FYNNEI. This CDR3 comprises 13 residues. Deletions cut 8 bases from V and 1 base from J, with 11 bases between. CDR3 nucleotide sequence: TGTGCCAGCCGCCCGTGGGAGAACACTGAAGCTTTCTTT. Translated, it gives CASRPWENTEAFF.

The CDR3 DNA is TGTGCCAGCAGTCGGGGACCCAGGGCTGAAAAACTGTTTTTT. It codes for CASSRGPRAEKLFF. The chain is built from TRBV2 and TRBJ1-4; D possibly corresponds to TRBD1 (5 bases). CDR3 length: 14 residues. Trimming shortened V by 5 bases and J by 7 bases, and 14 bases separated the two germline ends. From germline, CDR1 is SNHLY and CDR2 FYNNEI. The whole variable domain, filled in from reference TRBV2 and TRBJ1-4, reads EPEVTQTPSHQVTQMGQEVILRCVPISNHLYFYWYRQILGQKVEFLVSFYNNEISEKSEIFDDQFSVERPDGSNFTLKIRSTKLEDSAMYFCASSRGPRAEKLFFGSGTQLSVL.

CDR3 DNA: TGCGCCAGCAGCTTGGAAACAGGGTGGATCGGGGAGCTGTTTTTT. Protein product: CASSLETGWIGELFF. The chain links TRBV5-1 to TRBJ2-2; TRBD1 is a possible D gene (6 bases). The germline V gene has CDR1 SGHRS and CDR2 YFSETQ. Trimming removed 0 bases from V and 7 bases from J, with 13 bases in between. CDR3 length: 15 amino acids.

The CDR3 nucleotides are TGTGCCAGCAGTCCGTCGAATCAGCCCCAGCATTTT. Protein: CASSPSNQPQHF. J is TRBJ1-5 and V is TRBV28; D remains unclear. The CDR3 is 12 residues long. The germline V gene encodes CDR1 MDHEN and CDR2 SYDVKM. The ends were cut back, 5 bases at V and 4 bases at J, with 6 bases in the middle.

The rearrangement uses TRBV5-1 and TRBJ2-1; 11 bases match TRBD1. The CDR3 has 15 amino acids. The germline CDR1 and CDR2 sequences are SGHRS and YFSETQ. V lost 4 bases to trimming and J lost 6 bases; unmatched junction nucleotides: 6. The CDR3 here is CASSPPGQGVNEQFF. CDR3 bases: TGCGCCAGCAGCCCTCCGGGACAGGGGGTCAATGAGCAGTTCTTC.

This sequence joins TRBV28 and TRBJ1-1; 7 bases agree with TRBD1. There are 14 residues in the CDR3. CDR1 and CDR2 from the germline V gene are MDHEN and SYDVKM. Trimming removed 6 bases from V and 4 bases from J; junction bases left unmatched: 8. CDR3 nucleotide sequence: TGTGCCAGCAGCTTGACAGGGAAGTTCACTGAAGCTTTCTTT. Translating it yields CASSLTGKFTEAFF.

The V and J genes are TRBV28 and TRBJ2-7; 7 bases are shared with TRBD2. This CDR3 contains 14 residues. V dropped 8 bases and J dropped 4; count of bases not matched to a gene: 11. Germline V gene sequence: CDR1 MDHEN, CDR2 SYDVKM. The CDR3 loop reads CASSPTSPPYEQYF. As DNA, the CDR3 is TGTGCCAGCTCTCCGACTAGCCCTCCTTACGAGCAGTACTTC.

This clone was recorded once. V usage is TRBV5-1 and J usage is TRBJ2-7; no definite D call. The CDR3 consists of 12 residues. Per germline, CDR1 SGHRS and CDR2 YFSETQ. Trimming took 2 bases from V and 5 from J, leaving 8 bases between them. Written as DNA, the CDR3 is TGCGCCAGCAGCTTACCCTCAAACGAGCAGTACTTC. This translates into CASSLPSNEQYF.

The chain joins TRBV7-9 to TRBJ2-5; D is perhaps TRBD1 (6 bases). Germline assignment: CDR1 SEHNR and CDR2 FQNEAQ (reference sequence). V lost 5 bases and J lost 7, with 26 bases in between. This CDR3 spans 17 amino acids. The CDR3 DNA reads TGTGCCAGCAGCCCAAGAGTCCCGGGACACAAAGGAGGGACCCAGTACTTC. It yields the protein CASSPRVPGHKGGTQYF.

V and J are TRBV5-1 and TRBJ1-1; D is uncertain. Per germline, CDR1 SGHRS and CDR2 YFSETQ. This CDR3 region has 15 residues. V gave up 2 bases and J gave up 1 base, with 12 bases separating them. CDR3 residues: CASSLESIGNTEAFF. The CDR3 DNA sequence: TGCGCCAGCAGCTTAGAGAGTATCGGGAACACTGAAGCTTTCTTT.

The chain has TRBV5-1 and TRBJ2-3; 14 bases are a match to TRBD2. Germline assignment: CDR1 SGHRS and CDR2 YFSETQ. V was pared by 0 bases and J by 7 bases, with 10 bases of the junction left unmatched. This CDR3 has 18 residues. CDR3: CASSLAGTSGGSTNTQYF. The CDR3 DNA sequence: TGCGCCAGCAGCTTGGCGGGGACTAGCGGGGGCTCCACGAATACGCAGTATTTT. Full variable domain (rest looked up from reference TRBV5-1 and TRBJ2-3): KAGVTQTPRYLIKTRGQQVTLSCSPISGHRSVSWYQQTPGQGLQFLFEYFSETQRNKGNFPGRFSGRQFSNSRSEMNVSTLELGDSALYLCASSLAGTSGGSTNTQYFGPGTRLTVL.

The gene calls are TRBV5-5 and TRBJ2-1; possibly TRBD2 for D (6 bases). Germline-derived CDR1 and CDR2 are SGHKS and YYEKEE (reference sequence). V was trimmed by 2 bases and J by 8 bases, leaving 8 bases between them. The CDR3 has 12 amino acids. CDR3 nucleotides: TGTGCCAGCAGCTTAGGAGGGCATGAGCAGTTCTTC. Encoded protein: CASSLGGHEQFF.

This chain links TRBV28 with TRBJ1-5; TRBD1 agrees at 7 bases. Per the germline V gene, CDR1 is MDHEN and CDR2 is SYDVKM. V shed 2 bases and J 4 bases; nucleotides not matched to a gene: 5. This CDR3 comprises 15 residues. The CDR3 spells CASSLTGAGNQPQHF. In DNA, the CDR3 is TGTGCCAGCAGTTTAACAGGGGCGGGGAATCAGCCCCAGCATTTT.

The table lists this clone with a count of one. This sequence joins TRBV4-1 and TRBJ1-4; no clear D gene. V shed 0 bases and J shed 7 bases, with 21 bases lying between them. This CDR3 contains 18 residues. The germline CDR1 and CDR2 sequences are MGHRA and YSYEKL. CDR3: CASSQDSIIAVFAEKLFF. CDR3 DNA: TGCGCCAGCAGCCAAGATTCAATTATTGCAGTATTCGCTGAAAAACTGTTTTTT.

The CDR3 coding sequence is TGTGCCAGTAGTCCCCGGGGGGGTGCTTCACCCCTCCACTTT. Its translation: CASSPRGGASPLHF. This chain joins TRBV19 and TRBJ1-6; a weak D match, TRBD1 (5 bases). The germline V and J ends were trimmed by 5 bases and 9 bases, with 14 bases remaining between them. From germline, CDR1 is LNHDA and CDR2 SQIVND (reference sequence). The CDR3 is made up of 14 amino acids.

The chain employs TRBV11-2 and TRBJ2-1, with D perhaps TRBD1 or TRBD2 (6 bases each). CDR1 is SGHAT and CDR2 is FQNNGV in the germline V gene. This CDR3 contains 16 residues. V was trimmed by 5 bases and J by 2 bases, leaving 16 bases between them. This CDR3 is CASSRLRGLTYNEQFF. The DNA of the CDR3 is TGTGCCAGCAGCCGCCTCAGGGGACTTACCTACAATGAGCAGTTCTTC. Drawing the rest from reference TRBV11-2 and TRBJ2-1, the complete variable domain is EAGVAQSPRYKIIEKRQSVAFWCNPISGHATLYWYQQILGQGPKLLIQFQNNGVVDDSQLPKDRFSAERLKGVDSTLKIQPAKLEDSAVYLCASSRLRGLTYNEQFFGPGTRLTVL.

The genes are TRBV5-1 and TRBJ1-2; 7 nucleotides line up with TRBD1. Germline values: CDR1 SGHRS, CDR2 YFSETQ. Trimming at V came to 4 bases and at J to 3 bases, leaving 3 bases not matched to a gene. The CDR3 length is 13 residues. The CDR3 sequence: CASSTDRDYGYTF. CDR3 sequence (DNA): TGCGCCAGCAGCACCGACAGGGACTATGGCTACACCTTC.

The rearrangement links TRBV19 to TRBJ2-3, with D tentatively TRBD1 (7 bases). The CDR3 runs to 12 residues. V was trimmed by 6 bases and J by 6 bases, leaving 10 bases between them. Germline V lookup: CDR1 LNHDA, CDR2 SQIVND (reference sequence). Here the CDR3 reads CASREGADTQYF. The CDR3 DNA reads TGTGCCAGTAGGGAGGGGGCGGATACGCAGTATTTT.

The count of this clone is one. This rearrangement joins TRBV7-2 to TRBJ1-2, with unresolved D. CDR1 is SGHTA, CDR2 FQGNSA, per germline. The CDR3 spans 15 residues. Trimming took off 1 base at V and 0 bases at J, with 9 bases between the two ends. The CDR3 loop reads CASSLGGSSNYGYTF. CDR3 bases: TGTGCCAGCAGCTTAGGTGGCAGTTCTAACTATGGCTACACCTTC.

Regarding this clone: Germline is not matched at one junction end, which may reflect a read error. This CDR3 reads CAGSPGGMPGDYEQYF. The CDR3 coding sequence is TGTGCCGGCAGCCCGGGGGGGATGCCAGGGGACTACGAGCAGTACTTC. The chain couples TRBV7-2 to TRBJ2-7, with 8 bases that match TRBD2. Germline V gene sequence: CDR1 SGHTA, CDR2 FQGNSA. This CDR3 spans 16 amino acids.

This rearrangement joins TRBV6-7 to TRBJ1-4; a possible D gene is TRBD1 (5 bases). TRBV6-7 qualifies as an ORF whose function is uncertain. The CDR3 contains 14 residues. Trimming left V 7 bases short and J 4 bases short, with 13 bases between. The CDR3 protein is CASTLQAHNEKLFF. CDR3 sequence (DNA): TGTGCCAGCACCCTACAGGCACATAATGAAAAACTGTTTTTT.

V is TRBV3-1 (or the pseudogene TRBV3-2) and J is TRBJ2-2, with TRBD2 matching over 12 bases. Germline trimming cut 1 base from V and 8 bases from J; bases unmatched to any gene: 5. Germline V CDR1 and CDR2: LGHDT, YNNKEL (reference sequence). The CDR3 runs 16 residues. The CDR3 DNA follows: TGTGCCAGCAGCCAAGCGACTAGCGGGAGTGGTGGGGAGCTGTTTTTT. Translated, it gives CASSQATSGSGGELFF.

This clone was counted once. This chain uses TRBV3-1 (or the pseudogene TRBV3-2) with TRBJ1-1, with D possibly TRBD1 on 5 matching bases. The V and J ends lost 10 bases and 0 bases respectively, with 18 bases between them. This CDR3 is built from 15 residues. CDR1 is LGHDT, CDR2 YNNKEL, per germline (reference sequence). Here the CDR3 reads CATSRGGTMNTEAFF. The CDR3 DNA sequence: TGTGCCACCTCCCGGGGAGGGACGATGAACACTGAAGCTTTCTTT.

This rearrangement joins TRBV5-1 to TRBJ2-7; the D is unclear. The germline CDR1 and CDR2 sequences are SGHRS and YFSETQ. The CDR3 runs 14 residues. Deletions cut 0 bases from V and 4 bases from J, with 11 bases between. The chain's CDR3 is CASSLASVEYEQYF. CDR3 coding DNA: TGCGCCAGCAGCTTGGCCTCGGTAGAATACGAGCAGTACTTC.

The CDR3 region is CASSRPGGGDGYTF. The CDR3 DNA is TGTGCCAGCAGCCGACCGGGAGGGGGCGATGGCTACACCTTC. The V gene is TRBV2, the J gene TRBJ1-2; TRBD1 agrees at 7 bases. V was clipped by 6 bases and J by 6 bases; unmatched bases: 10. CDR1 is SNHLY and CDR2 is FYNNEI in the germline V gene. The CDR3 is made up of 14 amino acids. The variable domain in full, completed from reference TRBV2 and TRBJ1-2, reads EPEVTQTPSHQVTQMGQEVILRCVPISNHLYFYWYRQILGQKVEFLVSFYNNEISEKSEIFDDQFSVERPDGSNFTLKIRSTKLEDSAMYFCASSRPGGGDGYTFGSGTRLTVV.

This chain uses TRBV3-1 (or the pseudogene TRBV3-2) with TRBJ1-4, with D possibly TRBD1 on 5 matching bases. Trimming removed 1 base at V and 1 base at J, with 7 bases between. Germline V gene data show CDR1 as LGHDT and CDR2 as YNNKEL (reference sequence). The CDR3 consists of 15 residues. CDR3 sequence (DNA): TGTGCCAGCAGCCAAGTGGGGGGAACTAATGAAAAACTGTTTTTT. The encoded protein is CASSQVGGTNEKLFF.